This is a list of T cell receptor beta chains from one sample in a study of OX40 agonist ivuxolimab in advanced cancers. Produced via immunoSEQ multiplex PCR; TCRdb's table is partial and in-frame only. The sample has around 64,000 clones, approximately 84% seen once. Specimen: CD4+ or CD8+ T cells sorted from blood, collected in a trial of the OX40 agonist ivuxolimab. The receptors stem from an adult with an advanced solid tumor such as melanoma, head and neck, liver or kidney cancer. Both conserved end residues are part of each CDR3. Each record gives: J gene, D gene, V gene, clone size, CDR3 DNA, CDR3 protein. A D gene is named only where the DNA matches it firmly. Size values are once, few and many counts, or a class for expanded clones, and some rows have none.

>TRBJ2-7|.|TRBV2|once
TGTGCCAGCAGTGACCTACTCCCTCGAGACTACGAGCAGTACTTC
CASSDLLPRDYEQYF
>TRBJ2-7|.|TRBV10-1|.
TGCGCCAGCAGTGAGTCATGGTTGACATATAGCTCCTACGAGCAGTACTTC
CASSESWLTYSSYEQYF
>TRBJ2-5|.|TRBV6-6|.
TGTGCCAGCAGGGGAACTCAAGAGACCCAGTACTTC
CASRGTQETQYF
>TRBJ1-1|TRBD1|TRBV15|.
TGTGCCACCAGCAGAGATCTCGGACAGGGGAACACTGAAGCTTTCTTT
CATSRDLGQGNTEAFF
>TRBJ1-6|.|TRBV25-1|.
TGTGCCAGCAGTGAAGGATCTCCGCTTTTCTTTCCCCTCCACTTT
CASSEGSPLFFPLHF
>TRBJ2-3|.|TRBV5-4|medium-sized
TGTGCCAGCAGCTTGGGGACCACAGATACGCAGTATTTT
CASSLGTTDTQYF
>TRBJ2-7|.|TRBV28|.
TGTGCCAGCAGTCCCCGCTACGAGCAGTACTTC
CASSPRYEQYF
>TRBJ1-5|.|TRBV27|once
TGTGCCAGCAGTATACCACGGGGGCCCCAGCATTTT
CASSIPRGPQHF
>TRBJ2-7|TRBD1|TRBV5-1|.
TGCGCCAGCAGATCCGGGACAGGGAACTCCTACGAGCAGTACTTC
CASRSGTGNSYEQYF
>TRBJ1-5|.|TRBV6-5|once
TGTGCCAGCAGTTGGGACCGACATCAGCCCCAGCATTTT
CASSWDRHQPQHF
>TRBJ2-3|.|TRBV29-1|once
TGCAGCGTAGGGGGGGCGGTTAATACAGATACGCAGTATTTT
CSVGGAVNTDTQYF
>TRBJ1-2|TRBD1|TRBV6-4|.
TGTGCCAGCAGGGCAGGACAGGGGGCGAACTATGGCTACACCTTC
CASRAGQGANYGYTF
>TRBJ2-7|TRBD1|TRBV18|.
TGTGCCAGCTCACCACCCGGGACAGGGGGTTCGCGCGAGCAGTACTTC
CASSPPGTGGSREQYF
>TRBJ2-3|TRBD2|TRBV7-2|.
TGTGCCAGCCGGGAGGGGAATGCAGATACGCAGTATTTT
CASREGNADTQYF
>TRBJ2-7|.|TRBV15|.
TGTGCCACCAGCCCCCTCGCAGGAGAAGAGCAGTACTTC
CATSPLAGEEQYF
>TRBJ1-5|.|TRBV21-1|.
TGTGCCAGCAGCCATCCACCGGCCGGGGGCAATCAGCCCCAGCATTTT
CASSHPPAGGNQPQHF
>TRBJ1-2|.|TRBV7-2|.
TGTGCCAGCAGCTTAGCTTGGGGTGGGAGGGACGGCTACACCTTC
CASSLAWGGRDGYTF
>TRBJ2-3|.|TRBV5-4|.
TGTGCCAGCAGCTCCCCCTTCGGTCAGTCAGATACGCAGTATTTT
CASSSPFGQSDTQYF
>TRBJ1-2|.|TRBV5-1|.
TGCGCCAGCAGCCGCCTGACCTACAGGGACGATGGCTACACCTTC
CASSRLTYRDDGYTF
>TRBJ2-5|.|TRBV7-7|.
TGTGCCAGCAGCCCTGGACCAGAAGAGACCCAGTACTTC
CASSPGPEETQYF
>TRBJ2-1|.|TRBV4-2|.
TGTGCCAGCAGCCTTATCCCCCTTGGGACCTACAATGAGCAGTTCTTC
CASSLIPLGTYNEQFF
>TRBJ1-1|.|TRBV6-5|.
TGTGCCAGCAGTACTGGGCGGAGCACTGAAGCTTTCTTT
CASSTGRSTEAFF
>TRBJ2-3|TRBD2|TRBV5-5|.
TGTGCCAGCAGCTTGCCTCAAGCGGGAGGATACCCTAGCACAGATACGCAGTATTTT
CASSLPQAGGYPSTDTQYF
>TRBJ2-1|.|TRBV5-4|.
TGTGCCAGCAGCCCGCAGGTTCAGAATGAGCAGTTCTTC
CASSPQVQNEQFF
>TRBJ1-2|.|TRBV5-6|medium-sized
TGTGCCAGCAGTCTTGTGGCCGGGGATGGCTACACCTTC
CASSLVAGDGYTF
>TRBJ2-7|TRBD1|TRBV7-9|.
TGTGCCAGCAGCGTTTCGGGACAGGGGAATCCCGAGCAGTACTTC
CASSVSGQGNPEQYF
>TRBJ1-4|.|TRBV27|.
TGTGCCAGCAAACTACTTATGACAGCGAATGAAAAACTGTTTTTT
CASKLLMTANEKLFF
>TRBJ2-2|.|TRBV11-2|few
TGTGCCAGCAGCTTACGGCTAGTGAACACCGGGGAGCTGTTTTTT
CASSLRLVNTGELFF
>TRBJ2-7|.|TRBV10-3|once
TGTGCCATCAGTGAGCGCGGCAAATCGGTCTCCTACGAGCAGTACTTC
CAISERGKSVSYEQYF
>TRBJ2-7|TRBD1|TRBV5-1|.
TGCGCCAGCAGCCCCCCCCCAGGGACAGACTACGAGCAGTACTTC
CASSPPPGTDYEQYF
>TRBJ1-5|.|TRBV30|once
TGTGCCTGGGGACAGTCAGGCGGACCCCAGCATTTT
CAWGQSGGPQHF
>TRBJ1-5|TRBD1|TRBV29-1|.
TGCAGCAACCGACAGGGCGAGCAGCCCCAGCATTTT
CSNRQGEQPQHF
>TRBJ2-7|TRBD1|TRBV7-9|.
TGTGCCAGCAGTCTACGACAGGGCTACGAGCAGTACTTC
CASSLRQGYEQYF
>TRBJ1-1|.|TRBV27|.
TGTGCCAGCAGTTTATTGGGGCTTAACACTGAAGCTTTCTTT
CASSLLGLNTEAFF
>TRBJ2-7|TRBD2|TRBV9|.
TGTGCCAGCAGTGAAGCGGGAGGCGGCGAGCAGTACTTC
CASSEAGGGEQYF
>TRBJ1-2|.|TRBV7-9|.
TGTGCCAGCAGCTTACTAACGATTATCCATGGCTACACCTTC
CASSLLTIIHGYTF
>TRBJ2-5|TRBD2|TRBV11-3|.
TGTGCCAGCAGCTTCGGGACTAGCGGGAGAAAAGAGACCCAGTACTTC
CASSFGTSGRKETQYF
>TRBJ2-7|.|TRBV29-1|.
TGCAGCGTTGATTCCGGGGGCGGCTCCTACGAGCAGTACTTC
CSVDSGGGSYEQYF
>TRBJ1-1|.|TRBV11-1|.
TGTGCCTCACGGGGGTACTTGAACACTGAAGCTTTCTTT
CASRGYLNTEAFF
>TRBJ1-5|.|TRBV4-1|.
TGCGCCAGCAGCCCTCAAAGGGGGGAATGGCAGCCCCAGCATTTT
CASSPQRGEWQPQHF
>TRBJ2-3|.|TRBV29-1|.
TGCAGCGTTGAAGATCTTCTGGGAGCCAGTGCAGATACGCAGTATTTT
CSVEDLLGASADTQYF
>TRBJ2-7|.|TRBV21-1|.
TGTGCCAGCAGCAAATTTCGAGGAGGACAAACCTACGAGCAGTACTTC
CASSKFRGGQTYEQYF
>TRBJ2-7|.|TRBV15|.
TGTGCCACCAGCAGAGTGGATAGCTACGAGCAGTACTTC
CATSRVDSYEQYF
>TRBJ2-3|.|TRBV11-2|.
TGTGCCAGCAGCTTTGGGCCTGGCACAGATACGCAGTATTTT
CASSFGPGTDTQYF
>TRBJ2-2|TRBD1|TRBV5-4|.
TGTGCCAGCAGCAGACCGGACAGGGGGCTCACCGGGGAGCTGTTTTTT
CASSRPDRGLTGELFF
>TRBJ2-7|.|TRBV4-1|.
TGCGCCAGCAGCCAAGATCCTCGTGGGGGGAACTACGAGCAGTACTTC
CASSQDPRGGNYEQYF
>TRBJ2-2|TRBD2|TRBV4-3|.
TGCGCCAGCAGCCAAGATCTACGGGGGGGCACCGGGGAGCTGTTTTTT
CASSQDLRGGTGELFF
>TRBJ2-5|.|TRBV7-2|.
TGTGCCAGCAGCGCTCCTTGGAAAGAGACCCAGTACTTC
CASSAPWKETQYF
>TRBJ2-5|.|TRBV18|.
TGTGCCAGCTCATGGGGGGAAGAGACCCAGTACTTC
CASSWGEETQYF
>TRBJ1-4|TRBD1|TRBV9|.
TGTGCCAGCAGCGCCGGGACGGACAGGGGAGAGGAAAAACTGTTTTTT
CASSAGTDRGEEKLFF
>TRBJ2-2|.|TRBV11-3|.
TGTGCCAGCAGTTTGTTCAGGGACGGGGAGCTGTTTTTT
CASSLFRDGELFF
>TRBJ1-4|.|TRBV30|.
TGTGCCTGGAGTGTTAGTGAAAAACTGTTTTTT
CAWSVSEKLFF
>TRBJ1-2|.|TRBV4-3|once
TGCGCCAGCAGCCAAGGACCTGGGACTGAGTATGGCTACACCTTC
CASSQGPGTEYGYTF
>TRBJ2-4|TRBD1|TRBV7-9|.
TGTGCCAGCAGCTTCCCACAGGGGGCGATTGCCAAAAACATTCAGTACTTC
CASSFPQGAIAKNIQYF
>TRBJ2-3|.|TRBV7-9|.
TGTGCCAGCAGCTTAGCTAGCACAGATACGCAGTATTTT
CASSLASTDTQYF
>TRBJ2-3|.|TRBV27|.
TGTGCCAGCACCCCCTTTGGGGGATTGTCAGATACGCAGTATTTT
CASTPFGGLSDTQYF
>TRBJ1-3|.|TRBV6-5|.
TGTGCCAGCAGCAGGGAGTCTATTGGAAACACCATATATTTT
CASSRESIGNTIYF
>TRBJ2-1|.|TRBV4-1|.
TGCGCCAGCAGCCAAGATCCAGGGGTCCCTCCGTTCTTC
CASSQDPGVPPFF